The clone carrying this TCR beta chain was counted a single time. The sample comes from a study of T cells in tuberculosis. CDR1 LGHNA and CDR2 YSLEER come from the germline V gene. The V end was cut by 3 bases, the J end by 0 bases, with 11 bases between. The CDR3 totals 15 residues. The time point is: new active TB diagnosis, blood taken before or within 7 days of starting treatment. Each clinical donor contributed on average roughly 100,000 T cells from unsorted cryopreserved PBMC. The table came from immunoSEQ multiplex PCR; TCRdb's copy has only in-frame clones and leaves some out. The table includes about 40,000 clones, around 94% detected once.

The sequences come from PBMCs, collected at tuberculosis diagnosis. This chain links TRBV4-3 with TRBJ1-2, with D perhaps TRBD1 (6 bases). The receptor was isolated from an adult with tuberculosis. This CDR3 is CASSHNRVANYGYTF. In DNA form, the CDR3 reads TGCGCCAGCAGCCACAACAGGGTAGCTAACTATGGCTACACCTTC.